The source of this T cell receptor beta chain is a study of T-cell memory formation after mild COVID-19. CDR1 DFQATT and CDR2 SNEGSKA come from the germline V gene (reference sequence). V gave up 1 base and J gave up 0 bases; unmatched junction bases: 0. The CDR3 length is 14 residues. TCRdb used MiXCR to reprocess the 5' RACE reads, holding one entry per CDR3 protein. The table records about 350,000 distinct CDR3 sequences, roughly an eighth of them present only once. This clonotype has ten or more counts. Its antigen is unknown. Study-level results: CD4+ clones that contracted lay mainly in CM and EM; CD8+ ones lay in EMRA.

The rearrangement uses TRBV20-1 and TRBJ2-5; 9 positions match TRBD1. The sample comprised PBMCs or a T cell subset sorted from them (not recorded which). This clonotype was obtained from a man younger than 35 who had mild COVID-19 (a few samples of this study predate the infection). Cell type and time point are not known. The CDR3 reads CSARGQGDQETQYF. As DNA, the CDR3 is TGCAGTGCTAGAGGACAGGGGGACCAAGAGACCCAGTACTTC.